This T cell receptor (beta chain) was observed in a study of shared T cell receptors in the human thymus. The length of the CDR3 is 16 residues. Germline loops: CDR1 SGHDN, CDR2 FVKESK. Germline trimming cut 0 bases from V and 3 bases from J; bases unmatched to any gene: 8. TCRdb keeps only in-frame clones here, not all; method: immunoSEQ multiplex PCR. This sample carries hundreds of thousands of clones, roughly 88% of them seen once, and the ten largest clones take 0.0095% to 0.012%. These data were likewise used in another study, on human thymus T cells. That publication notes: Infants, healthy and Finnish, who were having corrective surgery for congenital heart defects served as donors. The thymus tissue came from resections taken during corrective heart surgery. Gene usage for V and J segments appeared biased in thymic and blood repertoires. Unrelated individuals were reported by related research to share highly overlapping thymic repertoires.

Sequences were obtained from thymocytes. V usage is TRBV14 and J usage is TRBJ2-7, with 7 bases that match TRBD2. This receptor was obtained from a boy under two years old with a congenital heart defect. CDR3 amino acids: CASSQDNGRTRYEQYF. The DNA for the CDR3 is TGTGCCAGCAGCCAAGATAACGGGAGGACCCGCTACGAGCAGTACTTC.